These 14 T cell receptor beta chains originate from one sample sequenced in a study of vaccination effects on CD4 cells after COVID-19 (dated by TCRdb to about 2022). In the ViraFEST assay, PBMC were stimulated with viral peptide pools, and TCR sequencing was then used to find antigen-specific CD4+ T cell clonotypes based on their expansion. After less than 13 days of culture, CD4+ T cells were isolated with the EasySep CD4+ T cell isolation kit. None of the healthy vaccine recipients had a prior SARS-CoV-2 infection, which was confirmed by nucleocapsid antibody tests that came back negative both before and after vaccination. The protocol used for the library was the immunoSEQ multiplex PCR assay. TCRdb mirrors the immuneACCESS table, restricted to in-frame sequences. Some clones are absent from its copies; in checked studies, under half trace to an unresolved V gene, and the reason for the others is unknown. This sample lists tens of thousands of clones; around 69% were detected once. Of the sample, approximately 3% is held by the ten largest clones.

Their specific antigens are unknown. The material sequenced was CD4+ T cells from PBMCs cultured with HCoV-NL63 spike peptides, taken before COVID-19 vaccination. The cell subset or site tag for this specimen amounts to: HCoV-NL63 spike overlapping peptide pool stimulation. Receptor source: a human donor who received a COVID-19 vaccine.

V and J are TRBV11-2 and TRBJ2-2; D unresolved. V was clipped by 3 bases and J by 5 bases, with 13 bases between them. In germline, CDR1 is SGHAT, CDR2 FQNNGV. The CDR3 length is 15 residues. As DNA, the CDR3 is TGTGCCAGCAGCTTTAGGCGGTTAAGGACCGGGGAGCTGTTTTTT. This encodes CASSFRRLRTGELFF.

The rearrangement uses TRBV28 and TRBJ1-3, with a possible D match to TRBD1 (6 bases). V dropped 6 bases and J dropped 2 bases, with 8 bases sitting between them. Germline assignment: CDR1 MDHEN and CDR2 SYDVKM. The length of the CDR3 is 13 residues. The CDR3 DNA follows: TGTGCCAGCAGGAGGACAGCTGGAAACACCATATATTTT. Protein: CASRRTAGNTIYF. Drawing the rest from reference TRBV28 and TRBJ1-3, the complete variable domain is DVKVTQSSRYLVKRTGEKVFLECVQDMDHENMFWYRQDPGLGLRLIYFSYDVKMKEKGDIPEGYSVSREKKERFSLILESASTNQTSMYLCASRRTAGNTIYFGEGSWLTVV.

V is TRBV5-1 and J is TRBJ2-3; TRBD2 aligns across 7 bases. V lost 1 base and J lost 0; bases outside the gene matches: 5. Germline values: CDR1 SGHRS, CDR2 YFSETQ. The CDR3 has 16 residues. CDR3: CASSLYSSGSTDTQYF. The CDR3 DNA follows: TGCGCCAGCAGCTTGTATTCTAGCGGTAGCACAGATACGCAGTATTTT. Together with reference TRBV5-1 and TRBJ2-3, the CDR3 gives the full variable domain: KAGVTQTPRYLIKTRGQQVTLSCSPISGHRSVSWYQQTPGQGLQFLFEYFSETQRNKGNFPGRFSGRQFSNSRSEMNVSTLELGDSALYLCASSLYSSGSTDTQYFGPGTRLTVL.

The V call is TRBV4-2, the J call TRBJ2-3; 7 bases are a match to TRBD1. J lost 3 bases, V lost 3 bases, and 18 bases had no gene match. Germline lookup yields CDR1 LGHNA and CDR2 YNFKEQ. This CDR3 region has 19 residues. This chain's CDR3 is CASSQHRQGSVRQTDTQYF. CDR3 bases: TGTGCCAGCAGCCAGCACCGACAGGGAAGCGTAAGACAAACAGATACGCAGTATTTT.

This chain joins TRBV4-3 and TRBJ2-2; TRBD2 is a possible D gene (5 bases). The length of the CDR3 is 15 residues. With 4 bases removed from V and 1 base from J, the gap between germline ends came to 10 bases. Germline V CDR1 and CDR2: LGHNA, YSLEER. CDR3 nucleotides: TGCGCCAGCAGCCCGTTTCGGGAGAACACCGGGGAGCTGTTTTTT. Protein sequence: CASSPFRENTGELFF.

The J gene is TRBJ2-5, the V gene TRBV7-9; tentatively, D is TRBD2 (7 bases). The ends were cut back, 2 bases at V and 4 bases at J, with 17 bases in the middle. CDR1 is SEHNR and CDR2 is FQNEAQ in the germline V gene (reference sequence). The length of the CDR3 is 16 residues. The CDR3 spells CASSLFGGGRAETQYF. The CDR3 DNA reads TGTGCCAGCAGCTTATTTGGGGGGGGCCGCGCAGAGACCCAGTACTTC.

The chain recombines TRBV5-1 with TRBJ2-3; 11 bases match TRBD2. V lost 0 bases and J lost 5; bases outside the gene matches: 5. Germline CDR1 is SGHRS and CDR2 is YFSETQ. This CDR3 is 16 amino acids long. This chain's CDR3 is CASSLDGSGGVDTQYF. The CDR3 coding sequence is TGCGCCAGCAGCTTGGATGGTAGCGGGGGGGTAGATACGCAGTATTTT.

This clone has only a few counts. V is TRBV2 and J is TRBJ1-1, with D unclear. The V end was cut by 5 bases, the J end by 5 bases, with 12 bases between. There are 13 residues in the CDR3. The V gene's germline CDR1 is SNHLY and CDR2 FYNNEI. CDR3 sequence: CASSLIGQTEAFF. DNA for the CDR3: TGTGCCAGCAGTCTCATTGGGCAGACTGAAGCTTTCTTT.

This clone was picked up one time. V is TRBV6-1 and J is TRBJ2-5, with a tentative D call TRBD2 (5 bases). Per the germline V gene, CDR1 is MNHNS and CDR2 is SASEGT. The CDR3 is 17 residues long. Trimming took 1 base from V and 5 from J, leaving 20 bases between them. The CDR3 sequence is CASSEVRALSTRETQYF. CDR3 coding DNA: TGTGCCAGCAGTGAAGTGCGGGCACTCTCGACGAGGGAGACCCAGTACTTC.

The chain is built from TRBV12-5 and TRBJ2-3, with D perhaps matching TRBD1 (6 bases). Germline V gives CDR1 LGHNT, CDR2 FRNRAP. V lost 0 bases, J lost 4 bases, and 23 bases lay in between. This CDR3 has 19 residues. DNA of the CDR3: TGTGCTAGTGGTTTGGTAAAAGACGGGCAGGGGCCGGTTGCAGATACGCAGTATTTT. This codes for CASGLVKDGQGPVADTQYF.

This clone was recorded only once. This sequence joins TRBV5-1 and TRBJ1-2, with D hard to call. Germline values: CDR1 SGHRS, CDR2 YFSETQ. The CDR3 loop spans 14 amino acids. V was clipped by 3 bases and J by 6 bases, with 15 bases between them. The CDR3 here is CASSSRDVGDGYTF. For the CDR3, the DNA is TGCGCCAGCAGCTCCCGGGATGTTGGGGATGGCTACACCTTC.

The chain joins TRBV11-1 to TRBJ2-2; 8 bases agree with TRBD2. The germline V gene encodes CDR1 SGHAT and CDR2 FQDESV (reference sequence). Losses at the gene ends were 5 bases for V and 3 bases for J; bases not matched to a gene: 5. The CDR3 is 15 amino acids. As DNA, the CDR3 is TGTGCCAGCAGCGCGGGACTAGTCTACACCGGGGAGCTGTTTTTT. It codes for CASSAGLVYTGELFF.

V usage is TRBV21-1 and J usage is TRBJ1-5. TRBV21-1 is flagged as a pseudogene. The CDR3 spans 16 residues. The CDR3 sequence: CASSKVRNRLNQPQHF. CDR3 DNA sequence: TGTGCCAGCAGCAAAGTCAGGAACAGACTGAATCAGCCCCAGCATTTT.

V is TRBV27 and J is TRBJ2-7, with D uncertain. The V end lost 7 bases, the J end lost 2 bases, and 15 bases lay between the germline ends. CDR1 MNHEY and CDR2 SMNVEV come from the germline V gene (reference sequence). The CDR3 consists of 14 residues. CDR3 nucleotide sequence: TGTGCCAGCAAAGGAGACGGCACCACCTACGAGCAGTACGTC. Its translation: CASKGDGTTYEQYV.